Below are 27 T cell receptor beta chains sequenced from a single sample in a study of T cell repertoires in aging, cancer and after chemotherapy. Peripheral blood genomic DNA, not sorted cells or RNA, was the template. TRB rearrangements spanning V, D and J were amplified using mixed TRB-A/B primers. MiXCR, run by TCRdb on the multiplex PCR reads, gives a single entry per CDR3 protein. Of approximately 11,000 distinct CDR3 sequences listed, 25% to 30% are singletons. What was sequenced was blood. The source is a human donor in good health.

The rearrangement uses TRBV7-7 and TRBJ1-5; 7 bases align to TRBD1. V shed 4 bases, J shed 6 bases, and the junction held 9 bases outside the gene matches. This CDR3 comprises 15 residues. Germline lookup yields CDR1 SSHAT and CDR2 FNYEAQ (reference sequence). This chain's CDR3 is CASSSAGQITQPQHF. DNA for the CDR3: TGTGCCAGCAGCTCTGCGGGACAGATTACTCAGCCCCAGCATTTT.

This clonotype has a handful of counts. The DNA of the CDR3 is TGTGCCAGCAGCTTGGTCGGGCAGGCCAGGAGTGAAGCTTTCTTT. It codes for CASSLVGQARSEAFF. This sequence joins TRBV7-2 and TRBJ1-1; D unresolved. The CDR3 extends over 15 amino acids. CDR1 SGHTA and CDR2 FQGNSA come from the germline V gene. Trimming took 3 bases from V and 7 from J, leaving 18 bases between them.

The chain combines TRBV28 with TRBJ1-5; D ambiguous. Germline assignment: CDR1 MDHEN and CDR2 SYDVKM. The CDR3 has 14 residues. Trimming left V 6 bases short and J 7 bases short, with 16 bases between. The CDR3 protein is CASRDRRRNQPQHF. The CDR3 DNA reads TGTGCCAGCAGGGACCGTCGGCGAAACCAGCCCCAGCATTTT. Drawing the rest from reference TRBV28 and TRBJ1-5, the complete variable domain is DVKVTQSSRYLVKRTGEKVFLECVQDMDHENMFWYRQDPGLGLRLIYFSYDVKMKEKGDIPEGYSVSREKKERFSLILESASTNQTSMYLCASRDRRRNQPQHFGDGTRLSIL.

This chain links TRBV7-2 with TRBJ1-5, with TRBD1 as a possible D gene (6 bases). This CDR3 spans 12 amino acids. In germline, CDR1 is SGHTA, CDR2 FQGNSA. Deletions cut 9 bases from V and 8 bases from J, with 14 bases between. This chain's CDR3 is CASGQPGEPQHF. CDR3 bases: TGTGCCAGTGGACAGCCAGGGGAGCCCCAGCATTTT.

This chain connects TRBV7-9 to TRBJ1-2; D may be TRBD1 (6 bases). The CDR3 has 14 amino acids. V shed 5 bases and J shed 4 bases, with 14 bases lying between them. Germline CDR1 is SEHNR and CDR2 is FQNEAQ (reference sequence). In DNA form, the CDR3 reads TGTGCCAGCAGCAGCAGGGGTTTCGGCTATGGCTACACCTTC. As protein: CASSSRGFGYGYTF.

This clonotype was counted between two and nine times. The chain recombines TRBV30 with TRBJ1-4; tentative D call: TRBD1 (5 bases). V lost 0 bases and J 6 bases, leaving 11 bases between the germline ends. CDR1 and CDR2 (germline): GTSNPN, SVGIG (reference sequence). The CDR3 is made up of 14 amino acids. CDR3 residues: CAWSVLGRDEKLFF. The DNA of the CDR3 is TGTGCCTGGAGTGTACTGGGGCGGGATGAAAAACTGTTTTTT.

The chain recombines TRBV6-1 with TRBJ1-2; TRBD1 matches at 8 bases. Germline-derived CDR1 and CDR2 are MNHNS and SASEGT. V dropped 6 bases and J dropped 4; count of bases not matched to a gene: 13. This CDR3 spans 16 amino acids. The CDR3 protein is CASRDNPTGASYGYTF. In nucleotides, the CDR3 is TGTGCCAGCAGGGATAATCCGACAGGGGCTAGCTATGGCTACACCTTC.

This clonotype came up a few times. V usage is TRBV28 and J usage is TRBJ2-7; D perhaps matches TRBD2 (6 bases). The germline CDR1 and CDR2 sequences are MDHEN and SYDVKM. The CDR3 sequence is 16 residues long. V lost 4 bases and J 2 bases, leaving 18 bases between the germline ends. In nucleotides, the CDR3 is TGTGCCAGCAGTTCCTCCCGGGAGTCTCTGGCCTACGAGCAGTACTTC. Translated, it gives CASSSSRESLAYEQYF.

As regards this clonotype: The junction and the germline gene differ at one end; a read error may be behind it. DNA for the CDR3: TGTGCCAGCAGTTTCCCTAGTGGATCCTCCGAGCAGTACTTC. Its protein product is CASSFPSGSSEQYF. The chain joins TRBV13 to TRBJ2-7; D is unclear. CDR3 size: 14 residues. Germline V gives CDR1 PRHDT, CDR2 FYEKMQ (reference sequence).

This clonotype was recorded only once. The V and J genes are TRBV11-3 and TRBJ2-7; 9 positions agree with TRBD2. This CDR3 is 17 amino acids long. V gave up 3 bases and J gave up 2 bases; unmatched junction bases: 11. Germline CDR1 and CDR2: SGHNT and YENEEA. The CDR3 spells CASSFRAGGPPPYEQYF. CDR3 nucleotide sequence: TGTGCCAGCAGCTTTAGGGCGGGAGGGCCACCCCCCTACGAGCAGTACTTC.

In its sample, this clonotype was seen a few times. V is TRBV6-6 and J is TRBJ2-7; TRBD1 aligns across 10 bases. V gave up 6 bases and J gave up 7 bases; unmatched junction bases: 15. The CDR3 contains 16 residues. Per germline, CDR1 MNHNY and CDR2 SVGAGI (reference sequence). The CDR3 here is CASRPPRDRGWGEQYF. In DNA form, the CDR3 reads TGTGCCAGCAGACCCCCTCGGGACAGGGGCTGGGGGGAGCAGTACTTC.

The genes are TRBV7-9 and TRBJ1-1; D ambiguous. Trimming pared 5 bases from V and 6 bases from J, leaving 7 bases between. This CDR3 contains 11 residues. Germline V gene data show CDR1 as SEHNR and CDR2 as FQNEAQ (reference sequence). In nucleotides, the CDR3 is TGTGCCAGCAGCCCTTGGGCTGAAGCTTTCTTT. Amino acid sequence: CASSPWAEAFF.

CDR3 sequence reads: CASSYWASGASSYEQYF. The CDR3 DNA is TGTGCCAGCAGTTACTGGGCTAGCGGGGCCTCCTCCTACGAGCAGTACTTC. The chain recombines TRBV27 with TRBJ2-7; 9 nucleotides agree with TRBD2. The CDR3 covers 17 residues. Trimming at V came to 4 bases and at J to 0 bases, leaving 10 bases not matched to a gene. Germline V gene sequence: CDR1 MNHEY, CDR2 SMNVEV (reference sequence).

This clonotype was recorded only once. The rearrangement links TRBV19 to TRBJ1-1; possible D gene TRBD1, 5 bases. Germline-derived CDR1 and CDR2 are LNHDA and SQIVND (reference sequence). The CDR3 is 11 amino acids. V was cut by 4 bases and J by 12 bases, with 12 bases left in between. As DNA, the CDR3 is TGTGCCAGTAGTAGAGGGACGGCTACTTTCTTT. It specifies CASSRGTATFF. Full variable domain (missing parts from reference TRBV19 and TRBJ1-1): DGGITQSPKYLFRKEGQNVTLSCEQNLNHDAMYWYRQDPGQGLRLIYYSQIVNDFQKGDIAEGYSVSREKKESFPLTVTSAQKNPTAFYLCASSRGTATFFGQGTRLTVV.

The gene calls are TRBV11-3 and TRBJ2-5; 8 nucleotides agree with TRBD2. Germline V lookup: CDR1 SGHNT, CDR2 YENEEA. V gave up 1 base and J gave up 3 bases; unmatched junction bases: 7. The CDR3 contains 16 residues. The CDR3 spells CASSLGAAGVEETQYF. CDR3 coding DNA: TGTGCCAGCAGCTTAGGGGCAGCGGGAGTCGAAGAGACCCAGTACTTC.

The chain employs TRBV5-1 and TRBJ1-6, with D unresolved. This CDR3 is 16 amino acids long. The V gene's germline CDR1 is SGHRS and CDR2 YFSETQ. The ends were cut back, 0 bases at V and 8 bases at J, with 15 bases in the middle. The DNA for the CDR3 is TGCGCCAGCAGCTTGGCCTCATCGGTTACCTATTCACCCCTCCACTTT. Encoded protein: CASSLASSVTYSPLHF.

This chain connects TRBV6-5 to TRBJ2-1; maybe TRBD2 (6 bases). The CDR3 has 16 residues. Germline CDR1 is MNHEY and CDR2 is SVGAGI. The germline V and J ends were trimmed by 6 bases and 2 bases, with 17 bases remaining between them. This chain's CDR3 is CASSASGATPYNEQFF. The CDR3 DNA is TGTGCCAGCAGCGCGTCGGGAGCGACTCCCTACAATGAGCAGTTCTTC.

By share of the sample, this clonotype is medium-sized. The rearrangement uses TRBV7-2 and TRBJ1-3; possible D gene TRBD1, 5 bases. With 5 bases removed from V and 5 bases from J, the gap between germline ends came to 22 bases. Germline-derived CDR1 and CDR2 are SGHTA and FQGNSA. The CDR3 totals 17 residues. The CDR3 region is CASSPSDRGSWRNTIYF. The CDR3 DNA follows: TGTGCCAGCAGCCCAAGCGACAGAGGTTCTTGGCGAAACACCATATATTTT.

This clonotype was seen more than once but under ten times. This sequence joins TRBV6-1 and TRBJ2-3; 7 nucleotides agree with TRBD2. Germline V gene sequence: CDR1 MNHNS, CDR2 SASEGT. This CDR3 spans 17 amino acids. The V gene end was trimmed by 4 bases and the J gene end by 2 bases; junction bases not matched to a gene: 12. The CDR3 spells CASSVRSLAEITDTQYF. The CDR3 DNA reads TGTGCCAGCAGTGTGAGGAGTCTAGCGGAAATCACAGATACGCAGTATTTT.

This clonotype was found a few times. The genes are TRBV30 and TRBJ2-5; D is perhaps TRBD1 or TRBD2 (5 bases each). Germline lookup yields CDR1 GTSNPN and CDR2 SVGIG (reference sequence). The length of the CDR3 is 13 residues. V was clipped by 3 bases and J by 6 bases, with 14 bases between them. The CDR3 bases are TGTGCCTGGAGCGGGGCTGGTCCACAGACCCAGTACTTC. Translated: CAWSGAGPQTQYF.

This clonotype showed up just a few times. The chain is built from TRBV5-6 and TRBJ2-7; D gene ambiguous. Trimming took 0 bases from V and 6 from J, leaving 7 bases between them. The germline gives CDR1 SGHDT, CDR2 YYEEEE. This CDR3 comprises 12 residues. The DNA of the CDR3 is TGTGCCAGCAGCTTGGCCGCGGCCGAGCAGTACTTC. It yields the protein CASSLAAAEQYF.

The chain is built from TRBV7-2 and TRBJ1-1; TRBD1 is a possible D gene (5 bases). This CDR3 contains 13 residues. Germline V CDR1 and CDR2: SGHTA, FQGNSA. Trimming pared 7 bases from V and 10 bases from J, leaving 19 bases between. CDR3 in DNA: TGTGCCAGCAACTCTAATGGGGCCCGGGGAGCTTTCTTT. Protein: CASNSNGARGAFF.

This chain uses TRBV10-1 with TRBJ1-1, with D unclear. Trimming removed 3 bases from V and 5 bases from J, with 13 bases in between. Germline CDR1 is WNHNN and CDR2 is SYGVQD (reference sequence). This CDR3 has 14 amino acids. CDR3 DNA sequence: TGCGCCAGCAGTGATAGACGGAGGGAGACTGAAGCTTTCTTT. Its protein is CASSDRRRETEAFF.

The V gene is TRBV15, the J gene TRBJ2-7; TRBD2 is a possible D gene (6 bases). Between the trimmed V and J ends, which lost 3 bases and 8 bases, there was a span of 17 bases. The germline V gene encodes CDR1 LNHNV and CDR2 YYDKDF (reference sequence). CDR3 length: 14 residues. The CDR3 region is CATSSRDSTLKQYF. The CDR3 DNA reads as TGTGCCACCAGCAGCCGGGACTCCACCTTGAAGCAGTACTTC.

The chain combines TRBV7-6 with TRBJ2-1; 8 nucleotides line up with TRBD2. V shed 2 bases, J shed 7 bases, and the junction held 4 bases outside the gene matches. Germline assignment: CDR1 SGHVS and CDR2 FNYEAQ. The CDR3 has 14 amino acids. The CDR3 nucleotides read TGTGCCAGCAGCTTATTAGCGGGACCGAATGAGCAGTTCTTC. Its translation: CASSLLAGPNEQFF.

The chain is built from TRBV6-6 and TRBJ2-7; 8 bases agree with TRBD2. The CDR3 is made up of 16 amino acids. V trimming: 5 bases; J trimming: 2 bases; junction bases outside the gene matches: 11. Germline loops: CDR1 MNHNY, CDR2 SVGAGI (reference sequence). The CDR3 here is CASSDLSREGTYEQYF. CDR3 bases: TGTGCCAGCAGTGATCTTAGTCGGGAGGGCACCTACGAGCAGTACTTC.

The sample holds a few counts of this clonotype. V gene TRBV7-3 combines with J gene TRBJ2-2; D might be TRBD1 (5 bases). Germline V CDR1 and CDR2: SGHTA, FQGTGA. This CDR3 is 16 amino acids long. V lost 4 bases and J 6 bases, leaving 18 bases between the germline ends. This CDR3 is CASSSQGSIVPGELFF. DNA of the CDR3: TGTGCCAGCAGCTCCCAGGGTTCTATCGTCCCCGGGGAGCTGTTTTTT.